This T cell receptor beta chain is drawn from a study of cytomegalovirus exposure and HLA in healthy donors. Germline values: CDR1 DFQATT, CDR2 SNEGSKA (reference sequence). V lost 6 bases and J lost 5, with 11 bases in between. The CDR3 has 11 residues. PCR was performed using 60 Vbeta and 13 Jbeta primers. TCRdb keeps only in-frame clones here, not all; method: immunoSEQ multiplex PCR. The sample table includes 68,000 or so clones. About this clone: Its antigen is still unknown.

Findings and caveats of the study: Reportedly, fewer N-insertions than the approximately 690-donor mean appeared in an Asian-associated ancestry cluster in a later analysis. Productive rates of about 90% or about 30% were seen for most TCR beta V segments in an earlier analysis.

Material: PBMCs. This TCR was recovered from a boy aged 5 to 17 in good health and CMV-seronegative. The chain has TRBV20-1 and TRBJ2-7, with D maybe TRBD1 (6 bases). CDR3 sequence: CSAQQGHEQYF. CDR3 in DNA: TGCAGTGCACAACAGGGCCACGAGCAGTACTTC.